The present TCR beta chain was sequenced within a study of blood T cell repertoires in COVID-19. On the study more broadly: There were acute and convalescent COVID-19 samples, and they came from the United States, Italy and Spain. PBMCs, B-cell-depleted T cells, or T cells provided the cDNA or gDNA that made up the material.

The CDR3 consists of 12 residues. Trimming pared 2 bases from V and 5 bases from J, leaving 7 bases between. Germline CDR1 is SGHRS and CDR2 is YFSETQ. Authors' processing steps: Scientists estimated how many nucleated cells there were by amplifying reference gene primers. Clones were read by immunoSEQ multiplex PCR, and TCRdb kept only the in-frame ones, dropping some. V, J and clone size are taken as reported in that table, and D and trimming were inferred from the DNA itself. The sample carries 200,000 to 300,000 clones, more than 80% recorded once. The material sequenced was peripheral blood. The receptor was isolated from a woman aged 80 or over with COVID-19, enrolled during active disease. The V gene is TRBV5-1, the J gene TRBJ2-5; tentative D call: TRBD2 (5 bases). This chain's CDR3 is CASSFRGETQYF. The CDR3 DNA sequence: TGCGCCAGCAGCTTTCGAGGGGAGACCCAGTACTTC.